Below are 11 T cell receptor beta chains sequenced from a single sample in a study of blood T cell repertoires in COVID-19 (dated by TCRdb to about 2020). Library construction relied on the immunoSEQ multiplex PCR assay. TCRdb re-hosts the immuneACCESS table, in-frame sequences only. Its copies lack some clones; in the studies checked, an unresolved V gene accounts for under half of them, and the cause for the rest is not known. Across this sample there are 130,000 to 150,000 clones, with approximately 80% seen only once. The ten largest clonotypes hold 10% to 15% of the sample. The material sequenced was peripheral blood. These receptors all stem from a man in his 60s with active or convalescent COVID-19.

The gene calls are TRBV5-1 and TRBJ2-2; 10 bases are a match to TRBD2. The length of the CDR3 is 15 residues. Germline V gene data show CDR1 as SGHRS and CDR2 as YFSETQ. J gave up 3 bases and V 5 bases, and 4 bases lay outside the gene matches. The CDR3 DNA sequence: TGCGCCAGCAGTCGGAGCGGGAGGGACACCGGGGAGCTGTTTTTT. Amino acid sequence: CASSRSGRDTGELFF.

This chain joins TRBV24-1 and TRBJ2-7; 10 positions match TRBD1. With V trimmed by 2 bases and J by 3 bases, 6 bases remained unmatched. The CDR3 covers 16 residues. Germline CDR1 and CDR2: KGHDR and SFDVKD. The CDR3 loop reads CATSDSPGQGIYEQYF. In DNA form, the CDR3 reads TGTGCCACCAGTGATTCGCCGGGACAGGGGATCTACGAGCAGTACTTC.

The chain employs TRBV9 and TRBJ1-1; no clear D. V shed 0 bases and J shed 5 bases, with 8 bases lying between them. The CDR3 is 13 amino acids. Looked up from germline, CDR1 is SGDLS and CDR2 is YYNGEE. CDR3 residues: CASSVGVSTEAFF. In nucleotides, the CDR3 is TGTGCCAGCAGCGTAGGTGTCTCGACTGAAGCTTTCTTT. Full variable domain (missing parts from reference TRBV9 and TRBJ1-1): DSGVTQTPKHLITATGQRVTLRCSPRSGDLSVYWYQQSLDQGLQFLIQYYNGEERAKGNILERFSAQQFPDLHSELNLSSLELGDSALYFCASSVGVSTEAFFGQGTRLTVV.

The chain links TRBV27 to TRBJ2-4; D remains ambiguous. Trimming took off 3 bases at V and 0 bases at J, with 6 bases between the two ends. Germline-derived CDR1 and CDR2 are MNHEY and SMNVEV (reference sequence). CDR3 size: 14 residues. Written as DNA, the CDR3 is TGTGCCAGCAGTTTTACAAAAGCCAAAAACATTCAGTACTTC. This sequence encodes CASSFTKAKNIQYF.

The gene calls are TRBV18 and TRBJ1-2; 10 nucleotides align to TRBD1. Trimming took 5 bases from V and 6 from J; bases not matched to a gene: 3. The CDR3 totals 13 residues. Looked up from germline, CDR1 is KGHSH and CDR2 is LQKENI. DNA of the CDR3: TGTGCCAGCTCAGCGACAGGGGGCGATGGCTACACCTTC. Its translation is CASSATGGDGYTF. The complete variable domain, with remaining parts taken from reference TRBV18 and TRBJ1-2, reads NAGVMQNPRHLVRRRGQEARLRCSPMKGHSHVYWYRQLPEEGLKFMVYLQKENIIDESGMPKERFSAEFPKEGPSILRIQQVVRGDSAAYFCASSATGGDGYTFGSGTRLTVV.

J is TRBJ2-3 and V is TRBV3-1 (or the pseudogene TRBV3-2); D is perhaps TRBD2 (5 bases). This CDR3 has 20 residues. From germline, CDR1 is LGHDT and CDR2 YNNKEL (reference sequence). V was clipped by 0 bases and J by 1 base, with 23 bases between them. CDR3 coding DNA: TGTGCCAGCAGCCAAGAGGGGAACGGGATCTGGCTAGCCTGCACAGATACGCAGTATTTT. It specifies CASSQEGNGIWLACTDTQYF.

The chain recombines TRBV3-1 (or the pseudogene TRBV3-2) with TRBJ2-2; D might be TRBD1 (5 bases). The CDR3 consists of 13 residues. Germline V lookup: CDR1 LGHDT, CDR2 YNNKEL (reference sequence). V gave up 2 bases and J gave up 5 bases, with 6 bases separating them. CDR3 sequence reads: CASSQRGTGELFF. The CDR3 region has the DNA TGTGCCAGCAGCCAAAGGGGTACCGGGGAGCTGTTTTTT.

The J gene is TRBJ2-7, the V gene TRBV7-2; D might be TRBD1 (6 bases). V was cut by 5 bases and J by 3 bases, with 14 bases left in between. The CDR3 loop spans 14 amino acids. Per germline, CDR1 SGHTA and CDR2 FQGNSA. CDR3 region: CASSVQGRLYEQYF. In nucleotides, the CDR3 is TGTGCCAGCAGCGTACAGGGTCGGCTCTACGAGCAGTACTTC.

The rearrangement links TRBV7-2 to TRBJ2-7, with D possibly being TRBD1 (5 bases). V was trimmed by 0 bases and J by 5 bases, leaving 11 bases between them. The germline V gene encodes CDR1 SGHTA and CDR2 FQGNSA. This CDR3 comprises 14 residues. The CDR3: CASSLARVGDEQYF. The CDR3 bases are TGTGCCAGCAGCTTAGCCAGGGTAGGCGACGAGCAGTACTTC. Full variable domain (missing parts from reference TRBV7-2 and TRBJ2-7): GAGVSQSPSNKVTEKGKDVELRCDPISGHTALYWYRQSLGQGLEFLIYFQGNSAPDKSGLPSDRFSAERTGGSVSTLTIQRTQQEDSAVYLCASSLARVGDEQYFGPGTRLTVT.

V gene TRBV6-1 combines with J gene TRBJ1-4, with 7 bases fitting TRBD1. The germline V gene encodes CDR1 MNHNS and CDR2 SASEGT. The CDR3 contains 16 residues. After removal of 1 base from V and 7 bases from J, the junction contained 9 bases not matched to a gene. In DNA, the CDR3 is TGTGCCAGCAGTGAAGTGGGGAGAGGGGGCGGTGAAAAACTGTTTTTT. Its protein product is CASSEVGRGGGEKLFF.

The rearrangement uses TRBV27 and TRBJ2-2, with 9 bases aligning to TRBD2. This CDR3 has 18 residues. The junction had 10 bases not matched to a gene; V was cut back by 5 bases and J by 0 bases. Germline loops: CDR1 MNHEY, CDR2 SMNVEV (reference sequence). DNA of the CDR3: TGTGCCAGCAGTCCACCCCGCGGGAGGGCCACGAACACCGGGGAGCTGTTTTTT. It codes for CASSPPRGRATNTGELFF.